The 21 T cell receptor beta chains listed next were all sequenced from one sample in a study of shared clonotypes between healthy human individuals. TCRdb's table, derived via immunoSEQ multiplex PCR, lists solely in-frame clones and lacks some. The sample shows about 1 million clones, 60% to 80% of them seen only once. The sequenced sample consisted of memory CD4+ T cells sorted from blood. Stated subset: CD45RA-negative fraction. These receptors originate from a man aged 18 to 30 in good health.

This clone was counted only a few times. Other DNA sequences from this sample encode an identical CDR3 as well. This chain connects TRBV18 to TRBJ1-1; possible D gene TRBD1, 6 bases. The CDR3 runs to 14 residues. V was clipped by 2 bases and J by 0 bases, with 7 bases between them. Germline assignment: CDR1 KGHSH and CDR2 LQKENI. The CDR3 is CASSPGGLNTEAFF. The CDR3 DNA reads as TGTGCCAGCTCACCAGGGGGCCTGAACACTGAAGCTTTCTTT. The complete variable domain, with remaining parts taken from reference TRBV18 and TRBJ1-1, reads NAGVMQNPRHLVRRRGQEARLRCSPMKGHSHVYWYRQLPEEGLKFMVYLQKENIIDESGMPKERFSAEFPKEGPSILRIQQVVRGDSAAYFCASSPGGLNTEAFFGQGTRLTVV.

The chain couples TRBV4-1 to TRBJ1-6, with D possibly matching TRBD1 (6 bases). The ends were cut back, 4 bases at V and 19 bases at J, with 20 bases in the middle. The CDR3 totals 13 residues. Germline assignment: CDR1 MGHRA and CDR2 YSYEKL. The CDR3 nucleotides are TGCGCCAGCAGCCGAACCGGGACACCTCTCCTACACTTT. Protein sequence: CASSRTGTPLLHF.

As regards this clone: The same CDR3 also results from other DNA sequences found in this sample. This chain links TRBV2 with TRBJ2-2, with TRBD1 matching over 7 bases. The CDR3 consists of 14 residues. V was pared by 6 bases and J by 4 bases, with 5 bases of the junction left unmatched. From germline, CDR1 is SNHLY and CDR2 FYNNEI. The CDR3 is CASSEQGSTGELFF. The CDR3 nucleotides are TGTGCCAGCAGCGAACAGGGGAGCACCGGGGAGCTGTTTTTT.

The chain combines TRBV11-2 with TRBJ2-3, with unresolved D. V was clipped by 5 bases and J by 1 base, with 16 bases between them. The CDR3 sequence is 16 residues long. The germline V gene encodes CDR1 SGHAT and CDR2 FQNNGV. The chain's CDR3 is CASSPRLDLGTDTQYF. CDR3 coding DNA: TGTGCCAGCAGCCCCCGGCTAGACCTGGGCACAGATACGCAGTATTTT.

The sample holds a few counts of this clone. The gene calls are TRBV20-1 and TRBJ2-5; D not certain. The CDR3 runs 11 residues. With 6 bases removed from V and 5 bases from J, the gap between germline ends came to 10 bases. CDR1 and CDR2 from the germline V gene are DFQATT and SNEGSKA (reference sequence). CDR3: CSATLGETQYF. CDR3 in DNA: TGCAGTGCGACCCTAGGGGAGACCCAGTACTTC.

The chain has TRBV15 and TRBJ2-7; tentatively, D is TRBD1 or TRBD2 (5 bases each). V was shortened by 0 bases and J by 5 bases, with 14 bases between the two germline ends. This CDR3 has 15 residues. The germline V gene has CDR1 LNHNV and CDR2 YYDKDF (reference sequence). CDR3 in DNA: TGTGCCACCAGCAGAGATCGGGGCCCCGTCAACGAGCAGTACTTC. Translating gives CATSRDRGPVNEQYF.

The chain has TRBV30 and TRBJ1-2; TRBD1 is a possible D gene (6 bases). The germline V gene encodes CDR1 GTSNPN and CDR2 SVGIG (reference sequence). V was clipped by 0 bases and J by 7 bases, with 12 bases between them. The CDR3 extends over 13 amino acids. CDR3 DNA: TGTGCCTGGAGTGTAGGGGGGGCTGGTGGCTACACCTTC. It specifies CAWSVGGAGGYTF.

The rearrangement joins TRBV30 to TRBJ2-5, with D uncertain. The J call may be mistaken, given a closer DNA end match to TRBJ2-7. The germline CDR1 and CDR2 sequences are GTSNPN and SVGIG (reference sequence). The CDR3 contains 11 residues. CDR3 nucleotides: TGTGCCTCGAAACGGTCCTACGAGCAGTACTTC. Translated, it gives CASKRSYEQYF.

The rearrangement links TRBV7-6 to TRBJ1-6; possible D gene TRBD1, 6 bases. Trimming removed 2 bases from V and 6 bases from J, with 8 bases in between. Germline CDR1 is SGHVS and CDR2 is FNYEAQ. The CDR3 covers 14 residues. The CDR3 DNA follows: TGTGCCAGCAGCTTACAGGGGCTTAATTCACCCCTCCACTTT. This codes for CASSLQGLNSPLHF.

This clone appeared once. V gene TRBV30 combines with J gene TRBJ1-4, with 7 bases aligning to TRBD1. Germline CDR1 and CDR2: GTSNPN and SVGIG (reference sequence). The CDR3 is made up of 15 amino acids. With V trimmed by 3 bases and J by 8 bases, 12 bases remained unmatched. CDR3 DNA sequence: TGTGCCTGGAGAGAACAGGGGCTCAAAGGGGAAAAACTGTTTTTT. This sequence encodes CAWREQGLKGEKLFF.

This clone was counted at least ten times. The rearrangement links TRBV9 to TRBJ2-2; D is unclear. V lost 3 bases, J lost 6 bases, and 9 bases lay in between. Germline V gene lookup returns CDR1 SGDLS and CDR2 YYNGEE. CDR3 size: 13 residues. The DNA of the CDR3 is TGTGCCAGCAGCGGAACATTTGCCGGGGAGCTGTTTTTT. Translated, it gives CASSGTFAGELFF. The complete variable domain, with remaining parts taken from reference TRBV9 and TRBJ2-2, reads DSGVTQTPKHLITATGQRVTLRCSPRSGDLSVYWYQQSLDQGLQFLIQYYNGEERAKGNILERFSAQQFPDLHSELNLSSLELGDSALYFCASSGTFAGELFFGEGSRLTVL.

This clone showed up just once. V and J are TRBV29-1 and TRBJ2-1; no reliable D call. The V end was cut by 5 bases, the J end by 2 bases, with 13 bases between. The CDR3 is 14 residues long. Germline assignment: CDR1 SQVTM and CDR2 ANQGSEA. The CDR3 loop is CSVTRSGAYNEQFF. CDR3 in DNA: TGCAGCGTTACGAGAAGTGGCGCCTACAATGAGCAGTTCTTC.

DNA of the CDR3: TGTGCCAGCAGTGAAACCTCCGCGGGGGGCACAGATACGCAGTATTTT. Residues: CASSETSAGGTDTQYF. This rearrangement joins TRBV6-1 to TRBJ2-3; TRBD2 matches 7 bases. The germline V gene encodes CDR1 MNHNS and CDR2 SASEGT. The CDR3 has 16 residues. After removal of 2 bases from V and 1 base from J, the junction contained 6 bases not matched to a gene.

The chain links TRBV18 to TRBJ2-7; tentative D call: TRBD2 (6 bases). Germline CDR1 KGHSH, CDR2 LQKENI. Trimming stripped 6 bases from V and 4 bases from J, with 13 bases between. This CDR3 has 13 amino acids. The CDR3 reads CASSQISGYEQYF. CDR3 in DNA: TGTGCCAGCTCGCAAATAAGCGGGTACGAGCAGTACTTC.

The count of this clone is one. Here the CDR3 DNA reads TGTGCCAGCAGCGAGGGCTACGGGACAGGGAAAGAGACCCAGTACTTC. Its protein product is CASSEGYGTGKETQYF. This sequence joins TRBV9 and TRBJ2-5; 9 bases align to TRBD1. V shed 3 bases and J 3 bases; nucleotides not matched to a gene: 9. CDR1 is SGDLS, CDR2 YYNGEE, per germline. The CDR3 length is 16 residues. Full variable domain (outside the CDR3, taken from reference TRBV9 and TRBJ2-5): DSGVTQTPKHLITATGQRVTLRCSPRSGDLSVYWYQQSLDQGLQFLIQYYNGEERAKGNILERFSAQQFPDLHSELNLSSLELGDSALYFCASSEGYGTGKETQYFGPGTRLLVL.

This chain joins TRBV6-1 and TRBJ2-3; D not certain. Germline CDR1 and CDR2: MNHNS and SASEGT. V lost 2 bases and J lost 1, with 13 bases in between. The CDR3 has 16 residues. In nucleotides, the CDR3 is TGTGCCAGCAGTGAATCCCGCGGCAGGCGCACAGATACGCAGTATTTT. Translated, it gives CASSESRGRRTDTQYF.

The chain combines TRBV18 with TRBJ2-3; D is unclear. The CDR3 consists of 15 residues. V lost 3 bases and J 0 bases, leaving 10 bases between the germline ends. CDR1 and CDR2 (germline): KGHSH, LQKENI. The CDR3 sequence is CASSPPSRSTDTQYF. CDR3 coding DNA: TGTGCCAGCTCACCCCCTTCACGGAGCACAGATACGCAGTATTTT.

The chain uses TRBV25-1 and TRBJ2-7, with D perhaps TRBD2 (6 bases). The CDR3 covers 14 residues. Germline V CDR1 and CDR2: MGHDK, SYGVNS. The V and J ends lost 3 bases and 4 bases respectively, with 13 bases between them. This CDR3 is CASSDLARGYEQYF. CDR3 coding DNA: TGTGCCAGCAGTGACCTAGCGAGAGGGTACGAGCAGTACTTC.

This chain uses TRBV28 with TRBJ1-2; unclear D gene. Germline V CDR1 and CDR2: MDHEN, SYDVKM. The CDR3 spans 15 residues. V lost 8 bases and J lost 6, with 22 bases in between. The CDR3 DNA sequence: TGTGCCAGCCGGACTAACCGCGAAGGCGTCGATGGCTACACCTTC. Its protein is CASRTNREGVDGYTF.

J is TRBJ1-3 and V is TRBV7-9; D is undetermined. The V end lost 1 base, the J end lost 0 bases, and 10 bases lay between the germline ends. Germline CDR1 and CDR2: SEHNR and FQNEAQ (reference sequence). The CDR3 runs 16 residues. CDR3 nucleotides: TGTGCCAGCAGCTTAGGGGTAGGAAGCTCTGGAAACACCATATATTTT. Translation gives CASSLGVGSSGNTIYF.

This clone was recorded many times. The chain links TRBV30 to TRBJ2-5; D may correspond to TRBD1 or TRBD2 (6 bases each). Between the trimmed V and J ends, which lost 0 bases and 1 base, there was a span of 12 bases. The CDR3 contains 15 residues. Germline V gene data show CDR1 as GTSNPN and CDR2 as SVGIG (reference sequence). The CDR3 sequence: CAWSVGGQIQETQYF. CDR3 in DNA: TGTGCCTGGAGTGTAGGGGGGCAAATCCAAGAGACCCAGTACTTC.